The source of this T cell receptor beta chain is a study of CD8 T cells in Susac syndrome. An input of about 0.5 to 1 ug of RNA was subjected to reverse transcription using random hexamers. From the immunoSEQ multiplex PCR reads, TCRdb called clonotypes with MiXCR, one entry per CDR3 protein. Counted here are some 150,000 distinct CDR3 sequences, around 94% occurring once; the ten biggest clones make up 0.084%. Study-wide findings and caveats: The study recognized that the number of individuals in its TCR sequencing and HLA analysis was relatively small.

On this clonotype itself: Its antigen is not known.

The clonotype was recovered from a human donor in good health. The sequencing input was CD4+ T cells from PBMCs.

CDR3 sequence: CASISAGGPGAQYF. The CDR3 DNA sequence: TGTGCCAGCATCTCAGCGGGAGGGCCAGGGGCGCAGTATTTT. The chain couples TRBV6-6 to TRBJ2-3; 10 bases are a match to TRBD2. There are 14 residues in the CDR3. Trimming cost V 7 bases and J 10 bases; bases outside gene matches: 11. Germline V gives CDR1 MNHNY, CDR2 SVGAGI (reference sequence).